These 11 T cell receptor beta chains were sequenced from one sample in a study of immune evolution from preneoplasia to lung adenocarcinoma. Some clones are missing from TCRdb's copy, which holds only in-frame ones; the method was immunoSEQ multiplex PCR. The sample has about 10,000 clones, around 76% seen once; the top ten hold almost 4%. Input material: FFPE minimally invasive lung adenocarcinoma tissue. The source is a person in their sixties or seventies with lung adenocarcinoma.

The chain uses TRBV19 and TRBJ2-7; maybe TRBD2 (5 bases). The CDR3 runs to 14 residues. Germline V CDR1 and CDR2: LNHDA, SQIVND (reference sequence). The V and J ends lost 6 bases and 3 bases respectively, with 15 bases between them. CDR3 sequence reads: CASSIQIRGYEQYF. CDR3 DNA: TGTGCCAGTAGCATACAGATACGGGGCTACGAGCAGTACTTC.

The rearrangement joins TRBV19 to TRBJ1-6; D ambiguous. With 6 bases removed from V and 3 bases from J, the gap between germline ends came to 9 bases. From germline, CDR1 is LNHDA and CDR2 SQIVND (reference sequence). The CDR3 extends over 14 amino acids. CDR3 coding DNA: TGTGCCAGTAGGACAAAAGGCTATAATTCACCCCTCCACTTT. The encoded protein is CASRTKGYNSPLHF.

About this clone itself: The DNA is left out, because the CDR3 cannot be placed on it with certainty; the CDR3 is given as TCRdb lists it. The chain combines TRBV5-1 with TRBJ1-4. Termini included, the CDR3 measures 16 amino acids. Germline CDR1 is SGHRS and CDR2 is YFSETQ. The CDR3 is CASSFGSGGVDEKLFF.

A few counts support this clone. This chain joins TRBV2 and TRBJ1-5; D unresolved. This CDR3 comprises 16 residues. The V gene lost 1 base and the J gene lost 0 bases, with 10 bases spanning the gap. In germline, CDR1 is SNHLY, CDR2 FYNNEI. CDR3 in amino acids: CASSEVAGYSNQPQHF. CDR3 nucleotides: TGTGCCAGCAGTGAAGTAGCAGGCTATAGCAATCAGCCCCAGCATTTT.

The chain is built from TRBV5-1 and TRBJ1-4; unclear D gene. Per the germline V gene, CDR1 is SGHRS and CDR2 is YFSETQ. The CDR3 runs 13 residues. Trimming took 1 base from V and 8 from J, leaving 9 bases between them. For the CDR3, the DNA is TGCGCCAGCAGCTTGAATATCCAGGAAAAACTGTTTTTT. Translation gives CASSLNIQEKLFF.

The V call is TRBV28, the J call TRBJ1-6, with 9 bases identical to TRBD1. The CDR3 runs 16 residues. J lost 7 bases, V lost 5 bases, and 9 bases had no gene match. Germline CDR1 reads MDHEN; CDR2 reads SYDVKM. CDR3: CASSQSQGAGNSPLHF. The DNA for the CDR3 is TGTGCCAGCAGTCAGTCACAGGGGGCGGGAAATTCACCCCTCCACTTT.

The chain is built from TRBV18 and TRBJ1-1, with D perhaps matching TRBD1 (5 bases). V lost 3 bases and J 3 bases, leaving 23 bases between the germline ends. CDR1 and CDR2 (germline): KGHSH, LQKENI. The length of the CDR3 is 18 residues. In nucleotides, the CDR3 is TGTGCCAGCTCACCCCTAAACTCTGGGGCCAGGACGTACACTGAAGCTTTCTTT. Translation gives CASSPLNSGARTYTEAFF.

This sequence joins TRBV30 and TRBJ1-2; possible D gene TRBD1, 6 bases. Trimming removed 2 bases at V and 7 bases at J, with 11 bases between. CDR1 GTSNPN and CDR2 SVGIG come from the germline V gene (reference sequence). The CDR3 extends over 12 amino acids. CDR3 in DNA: TGTGCCTGGAGTCCACAGGGTCTTGGCTACACCTTC. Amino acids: CAWSPQGLGYTF.

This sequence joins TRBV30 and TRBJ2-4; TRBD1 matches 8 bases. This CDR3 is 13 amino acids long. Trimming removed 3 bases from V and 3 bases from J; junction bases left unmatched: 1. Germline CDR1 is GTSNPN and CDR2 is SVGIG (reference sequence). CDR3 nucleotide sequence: TGTGCCTGGAGCACAGGGGGCAAAAACATTCAGTACTTC. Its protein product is CAWSTGGKNIQYF. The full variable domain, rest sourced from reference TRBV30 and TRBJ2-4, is SQTIHQWPATLVQPVGSPLSLECTVEGTSNPNLYWYRQAAGRGLQLLFYSVGIGQISSEVPQNLSASRPQDRQFILSSKKLLLSDSGFYLCAWSTGGKNIQYFGAGTRLSVL.

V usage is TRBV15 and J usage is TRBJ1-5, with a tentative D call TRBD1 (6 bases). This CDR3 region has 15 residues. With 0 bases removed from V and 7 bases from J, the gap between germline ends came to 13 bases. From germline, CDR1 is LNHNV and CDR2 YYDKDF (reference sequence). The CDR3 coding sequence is TGTGCCACCAGCAGAGATCGGGGGCTCAGGCAGCCCCAGCATTTT. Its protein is CATSRDRGLRQPQHF.

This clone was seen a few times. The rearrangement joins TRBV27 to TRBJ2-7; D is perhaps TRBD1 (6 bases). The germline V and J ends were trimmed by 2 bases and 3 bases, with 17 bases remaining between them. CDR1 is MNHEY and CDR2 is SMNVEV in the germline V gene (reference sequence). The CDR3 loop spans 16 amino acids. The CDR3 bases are TGTGCCAGCAGTTTAGCGTCGACAGGATCCCTCTACGAGCAGTACTTC. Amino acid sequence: CASSLASTGSLYEQYF.